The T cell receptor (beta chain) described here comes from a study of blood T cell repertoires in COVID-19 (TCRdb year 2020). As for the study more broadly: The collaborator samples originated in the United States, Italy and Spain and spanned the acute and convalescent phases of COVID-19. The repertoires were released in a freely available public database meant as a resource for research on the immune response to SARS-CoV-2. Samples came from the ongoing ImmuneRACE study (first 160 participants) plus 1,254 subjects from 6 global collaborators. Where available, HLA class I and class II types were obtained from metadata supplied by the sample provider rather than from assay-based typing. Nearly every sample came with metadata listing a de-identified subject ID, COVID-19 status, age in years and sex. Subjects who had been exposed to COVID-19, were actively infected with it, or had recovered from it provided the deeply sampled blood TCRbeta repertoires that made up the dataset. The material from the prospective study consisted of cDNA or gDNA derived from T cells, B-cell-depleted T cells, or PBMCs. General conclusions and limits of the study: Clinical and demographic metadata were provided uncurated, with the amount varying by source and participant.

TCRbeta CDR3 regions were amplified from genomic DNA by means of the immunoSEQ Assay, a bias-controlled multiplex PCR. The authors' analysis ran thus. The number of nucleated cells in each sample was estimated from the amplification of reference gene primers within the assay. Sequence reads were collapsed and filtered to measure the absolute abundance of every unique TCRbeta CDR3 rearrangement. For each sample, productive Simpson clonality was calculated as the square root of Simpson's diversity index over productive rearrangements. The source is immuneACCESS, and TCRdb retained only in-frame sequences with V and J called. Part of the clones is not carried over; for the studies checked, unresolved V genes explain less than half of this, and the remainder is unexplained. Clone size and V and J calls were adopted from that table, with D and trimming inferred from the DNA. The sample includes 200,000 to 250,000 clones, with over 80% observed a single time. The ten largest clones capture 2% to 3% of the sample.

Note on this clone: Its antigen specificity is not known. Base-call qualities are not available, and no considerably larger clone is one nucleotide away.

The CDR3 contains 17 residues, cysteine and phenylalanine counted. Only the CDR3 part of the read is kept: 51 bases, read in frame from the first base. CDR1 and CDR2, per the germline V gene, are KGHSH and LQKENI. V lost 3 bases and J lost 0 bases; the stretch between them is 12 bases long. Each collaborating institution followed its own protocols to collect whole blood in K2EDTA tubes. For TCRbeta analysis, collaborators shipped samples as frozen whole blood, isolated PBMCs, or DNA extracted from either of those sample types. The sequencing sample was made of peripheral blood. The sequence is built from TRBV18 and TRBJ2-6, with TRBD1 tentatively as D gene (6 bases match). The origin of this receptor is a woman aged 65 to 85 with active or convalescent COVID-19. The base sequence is TGTGCCAGCTCACCGTACAGGGAGAGCTCTGGGGCCAACGTCCTGACTTTC. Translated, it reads CASSPYRESSGANVLTF.